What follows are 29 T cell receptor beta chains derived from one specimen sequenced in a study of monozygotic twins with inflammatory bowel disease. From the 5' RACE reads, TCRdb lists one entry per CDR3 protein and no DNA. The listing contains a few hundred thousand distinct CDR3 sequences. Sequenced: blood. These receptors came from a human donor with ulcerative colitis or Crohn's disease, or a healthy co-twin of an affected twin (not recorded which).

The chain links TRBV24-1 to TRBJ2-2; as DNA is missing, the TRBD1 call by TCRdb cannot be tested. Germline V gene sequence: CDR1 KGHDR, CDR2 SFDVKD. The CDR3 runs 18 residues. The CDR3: CATSDSLGTGSKTGELFF.

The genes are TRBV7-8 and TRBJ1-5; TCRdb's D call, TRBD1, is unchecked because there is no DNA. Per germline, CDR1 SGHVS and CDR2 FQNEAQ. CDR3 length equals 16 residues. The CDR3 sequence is CASSPRQVSGNQPQHF.

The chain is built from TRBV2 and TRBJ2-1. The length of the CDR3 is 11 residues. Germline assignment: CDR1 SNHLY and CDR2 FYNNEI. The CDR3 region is CASSPWGEQFF.

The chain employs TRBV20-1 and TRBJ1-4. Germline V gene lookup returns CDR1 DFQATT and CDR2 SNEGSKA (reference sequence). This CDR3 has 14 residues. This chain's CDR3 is CSARGPDWGEKLFF.

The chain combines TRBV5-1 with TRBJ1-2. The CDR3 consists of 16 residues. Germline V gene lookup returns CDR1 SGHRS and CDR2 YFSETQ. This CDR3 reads CASSPYTPTANYGYTF.

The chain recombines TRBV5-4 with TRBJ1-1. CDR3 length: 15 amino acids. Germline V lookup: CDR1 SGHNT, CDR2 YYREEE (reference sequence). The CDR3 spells CASSLLDRVDTEAFF. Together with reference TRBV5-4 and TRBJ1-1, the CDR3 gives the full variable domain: ETGVTQSPTHLIKTRGQQVTLRCSSQSGHNTVSWYQQALGQGPQFIFQYYREEENGRGNFPPRFSGLQFPNYSSELNVNALELDDSALYLCASSLLDRVDTEAFFGQGTRLTVV.

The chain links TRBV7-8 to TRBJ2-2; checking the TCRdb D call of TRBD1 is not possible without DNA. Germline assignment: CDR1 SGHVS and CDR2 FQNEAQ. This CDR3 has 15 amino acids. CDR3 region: CASSLAGGPTGELFF.

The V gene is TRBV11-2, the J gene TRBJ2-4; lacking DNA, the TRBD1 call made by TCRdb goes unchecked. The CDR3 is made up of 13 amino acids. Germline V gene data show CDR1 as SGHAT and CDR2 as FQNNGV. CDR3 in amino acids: CASSLGRANIQYF.

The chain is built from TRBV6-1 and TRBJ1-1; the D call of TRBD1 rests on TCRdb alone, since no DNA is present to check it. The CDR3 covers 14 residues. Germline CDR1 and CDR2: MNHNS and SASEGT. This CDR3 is CASSEVWGIPEAFF.

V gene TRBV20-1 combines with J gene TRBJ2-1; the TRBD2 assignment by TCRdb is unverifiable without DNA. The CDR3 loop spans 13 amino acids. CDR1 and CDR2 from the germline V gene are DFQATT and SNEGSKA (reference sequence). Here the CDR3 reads CSAYGTSSNEQFF.

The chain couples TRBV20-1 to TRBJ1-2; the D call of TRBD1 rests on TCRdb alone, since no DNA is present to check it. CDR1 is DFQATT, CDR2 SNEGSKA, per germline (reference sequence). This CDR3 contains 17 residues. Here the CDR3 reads CSASYRGLPPNNYGYTF.

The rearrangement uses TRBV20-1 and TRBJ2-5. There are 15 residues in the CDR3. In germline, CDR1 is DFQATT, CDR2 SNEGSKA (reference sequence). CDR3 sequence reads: CSARDVAGFQETQYF.

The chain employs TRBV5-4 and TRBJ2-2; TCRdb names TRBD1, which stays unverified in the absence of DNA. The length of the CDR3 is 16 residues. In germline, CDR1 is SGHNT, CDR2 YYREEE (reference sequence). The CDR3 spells CASSLAGGLNTGELFF.

CDR3 sequence reads: CASSLSDPSTDTQYF. V and J are TRBV11-2 and TRBJ2-3. The CDR3 spans 15 residues. Germline CDR1 reads SGHAT; CDR2 reads FQNNGV. Full variable domain (missing parts from reference TRBV11-2 and TRBJ2-3): EAGVAQSPRYKIIEKRQSVAFWCNPISGHATLYWYQQILGQGPKLLIQFQNNGVVDDSQLPKDRFSAERLKGVDSTLKIQPAKLEDSAVYLCASSLSDPSTDTQYFGPGTRLTVL.

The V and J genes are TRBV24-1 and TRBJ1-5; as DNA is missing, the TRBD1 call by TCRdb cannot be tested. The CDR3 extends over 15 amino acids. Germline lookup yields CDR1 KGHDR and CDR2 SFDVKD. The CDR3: CATSETGNSNQPQHF.

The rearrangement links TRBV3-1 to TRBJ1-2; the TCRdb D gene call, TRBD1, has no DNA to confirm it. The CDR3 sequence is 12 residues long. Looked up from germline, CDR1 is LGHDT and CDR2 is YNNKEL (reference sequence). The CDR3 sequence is CASSHMAGGYTF.

The CDR3 reads CASSYSGGLRNTIYF. V gene TRBV6-5 combines with J gene TRBJ1-3; the TCRdb D gene call, TRBD1, has no DNA to confirm it. Germline V gene lookup returns CDR1 MNHEY and CDR2 SVGAGI. This CDR3 has 15 amino acids.

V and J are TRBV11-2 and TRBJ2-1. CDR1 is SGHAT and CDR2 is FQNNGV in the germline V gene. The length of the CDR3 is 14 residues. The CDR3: CASSLDRYEDEQFF.

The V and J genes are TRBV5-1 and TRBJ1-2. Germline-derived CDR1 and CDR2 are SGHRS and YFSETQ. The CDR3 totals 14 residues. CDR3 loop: CASSFNSANYGYTF.

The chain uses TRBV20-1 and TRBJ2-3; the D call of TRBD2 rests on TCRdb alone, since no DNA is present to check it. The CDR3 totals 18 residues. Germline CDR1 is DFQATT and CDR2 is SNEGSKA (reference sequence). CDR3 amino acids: CSASPFSFSSGGTDTQYF.

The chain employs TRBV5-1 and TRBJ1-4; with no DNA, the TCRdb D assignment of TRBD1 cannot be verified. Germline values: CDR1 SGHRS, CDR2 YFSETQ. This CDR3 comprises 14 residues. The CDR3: CASKTGPTGEKLFF.

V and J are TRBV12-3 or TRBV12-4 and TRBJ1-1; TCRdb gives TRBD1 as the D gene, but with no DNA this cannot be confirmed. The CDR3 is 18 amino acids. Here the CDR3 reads CASSFLPGQATTGTEAFF.

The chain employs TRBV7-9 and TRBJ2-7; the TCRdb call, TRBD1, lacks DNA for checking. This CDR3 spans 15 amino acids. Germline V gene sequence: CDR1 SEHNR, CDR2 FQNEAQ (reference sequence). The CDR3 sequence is CASSSPISGRREQYF.

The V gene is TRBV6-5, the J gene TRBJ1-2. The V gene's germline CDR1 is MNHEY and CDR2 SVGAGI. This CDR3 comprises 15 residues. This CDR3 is CASSPVGLVGYGYTF.

This chain's CDR3 is CASSGTNAPYGYTF. The chain has TRBV5-4 and TRBJ1-2. Per the germline V gene, CDR1 is SGHNT and CDR2 is YYREEE (reference sequence). The CDR3 runs to 14 residues.

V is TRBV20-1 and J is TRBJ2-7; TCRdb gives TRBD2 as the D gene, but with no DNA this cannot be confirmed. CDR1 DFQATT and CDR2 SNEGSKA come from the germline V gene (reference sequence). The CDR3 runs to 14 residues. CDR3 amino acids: CSASWRESSYEQYF.

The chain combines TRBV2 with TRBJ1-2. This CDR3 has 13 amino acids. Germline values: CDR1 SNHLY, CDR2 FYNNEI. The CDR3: CASRNNRDYGYTF.

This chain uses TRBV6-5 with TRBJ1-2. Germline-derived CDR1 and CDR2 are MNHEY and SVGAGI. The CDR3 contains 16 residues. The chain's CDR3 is CASRYDLRSSNNGYTF.

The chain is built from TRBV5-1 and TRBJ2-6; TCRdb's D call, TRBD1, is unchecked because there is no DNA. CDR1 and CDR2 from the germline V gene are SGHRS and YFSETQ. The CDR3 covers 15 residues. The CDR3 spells CASHSGVSGANVLTF.